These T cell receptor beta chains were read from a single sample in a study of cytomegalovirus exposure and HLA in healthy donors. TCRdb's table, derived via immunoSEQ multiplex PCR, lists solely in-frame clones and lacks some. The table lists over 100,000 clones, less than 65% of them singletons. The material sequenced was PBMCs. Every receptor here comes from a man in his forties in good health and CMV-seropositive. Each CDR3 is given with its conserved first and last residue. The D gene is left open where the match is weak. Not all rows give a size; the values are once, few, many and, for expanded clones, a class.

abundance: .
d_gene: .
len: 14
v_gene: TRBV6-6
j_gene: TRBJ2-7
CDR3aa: CASSYMGLSCEQYF
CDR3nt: TGTGCCAGCAGTTACATGGGGCTATCCTGCGAGCAGTACTTC

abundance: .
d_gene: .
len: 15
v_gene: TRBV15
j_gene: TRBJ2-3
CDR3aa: CATSRDRGLADTQYF
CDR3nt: TGTGCCACCAGCAGAGATCGGGGGTTAGCAGATACGCAGTATTTT

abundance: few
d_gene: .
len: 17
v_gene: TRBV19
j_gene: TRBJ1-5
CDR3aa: CASRSRPTGLGNQPQHF
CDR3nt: TGTGCCAGTCGCAGTAGGCCCACAGGGCTGGGCAATCAGCCCCAGCATTTT

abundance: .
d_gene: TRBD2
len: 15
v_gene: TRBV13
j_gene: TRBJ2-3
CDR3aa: CASSFPGGAVDTQYF
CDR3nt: TGTGCCAGCAGCTTCCCCGGGGGGGCGGTAGATACGCAGTATTTT

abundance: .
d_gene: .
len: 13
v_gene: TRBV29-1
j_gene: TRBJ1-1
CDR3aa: CSVEMGLYTEAFF
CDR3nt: TGCAGCGTTGAAATGGGACTCTACACTGAAGCTTTCTTT

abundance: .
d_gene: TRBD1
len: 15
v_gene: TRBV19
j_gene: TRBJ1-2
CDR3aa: CASSIQGQGLGGYTF
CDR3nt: TGTGCCAGTAGTATACAGGGACAGGGGCTGGGCGGCTACACCTTC

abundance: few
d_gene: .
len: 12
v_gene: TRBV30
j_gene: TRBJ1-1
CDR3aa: CACQGRNTEAFF
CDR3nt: TGTGCCTGCCAGGGTCGGAACACTGAAGCTTTCTTT

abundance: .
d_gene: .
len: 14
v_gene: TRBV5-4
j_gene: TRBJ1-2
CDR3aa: CASSLGGGSYGYTF
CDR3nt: TGTGCCAGCAGCCTGGGGGGAGGCTCCTATGGCTACACCTTC

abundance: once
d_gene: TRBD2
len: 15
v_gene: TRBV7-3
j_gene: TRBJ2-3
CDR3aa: CASSWSGTSGDTQYF
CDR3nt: TGTGCCAGCAGCTGGTCCGGGACTAGCGGAGATACGCAGTATTTT

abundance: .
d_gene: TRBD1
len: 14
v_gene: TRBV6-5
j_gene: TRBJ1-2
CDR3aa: CASSRLTGDYGYTF
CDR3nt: TGTGCCAGCAGTAGGTTGACAGGGGACTATGGCTACACCTTC

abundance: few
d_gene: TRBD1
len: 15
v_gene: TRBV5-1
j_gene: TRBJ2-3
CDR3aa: CASSLYTQGADTQYF
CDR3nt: TGCGCCAGCAGCTTATATACACAGGGGGCAGATACGCAGTATTTT

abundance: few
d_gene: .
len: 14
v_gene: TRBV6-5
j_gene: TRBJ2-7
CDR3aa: CASSSTRNTYEQYF
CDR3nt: TGTGCCAGCAGTTCCACTCGTAATACCTACGAGCAGTACTTC

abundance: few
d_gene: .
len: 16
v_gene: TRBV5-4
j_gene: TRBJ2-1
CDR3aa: CASSLVRSGSYNEQFF
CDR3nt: TGTGCCAGCAGCTTGGTTCGTAGCGGCTCCTACAATGAGCAGTTCTTC

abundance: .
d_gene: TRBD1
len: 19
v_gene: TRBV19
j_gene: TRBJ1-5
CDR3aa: CASTKQIYTTGGWEQPQHF
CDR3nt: TGTGCCAGTACCAAACAAATATATACGACAGGGGGCTGGGAGCAGCCCCAGCATTTT

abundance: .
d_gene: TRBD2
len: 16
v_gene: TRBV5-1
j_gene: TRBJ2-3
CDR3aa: CASRTSGRKSTDTQYF
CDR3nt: TGCGCCAGCAGGACTAGCGGGAGGAAAAGCACAGATACGCAGTATTTT

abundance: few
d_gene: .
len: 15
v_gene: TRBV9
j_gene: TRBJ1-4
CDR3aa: CASSPLGGWVEKLFF
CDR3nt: TGTGCCAGCAGCCCTCTGGGCGGGTGGGTTGAAAAACTGTTTTTT

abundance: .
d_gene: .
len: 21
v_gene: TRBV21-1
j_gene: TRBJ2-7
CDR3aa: CASSKGKFFEEEGRIFCEQYF
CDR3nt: TGTGCCAGCAGCAAAGGGAAGTTTTTTGAGGAGGAGGGTAGGATTTTCTGCGAGCAGTACTTC

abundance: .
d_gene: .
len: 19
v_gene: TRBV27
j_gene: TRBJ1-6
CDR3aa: CASSSGGPGASSYNSPLHF
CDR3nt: TGTGCCAGCAGTAGTGGGGGCCCTGGGGCGAGCTCCTATAATTCACCCCTCCACTTT

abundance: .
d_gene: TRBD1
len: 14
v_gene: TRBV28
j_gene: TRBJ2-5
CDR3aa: CASSLGTAWETQYF
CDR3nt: TGTGCCAGCAGTTTAGGGACAGCTTGGGAGACCCAGTACTTC

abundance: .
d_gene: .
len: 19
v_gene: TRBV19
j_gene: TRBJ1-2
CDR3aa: CASSASGYSGLALNYGYTF
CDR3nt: TGTGCCAGTAGTGCCTCCGGGTATTCTGGATTGGCCCTTAACTATGGCTACACCTTC

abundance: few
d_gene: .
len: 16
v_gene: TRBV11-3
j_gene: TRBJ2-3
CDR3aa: CASSPGASGSTDTQYF
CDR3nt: TGTGCCAGCAGCCCCGGGGCCAGCGGGAGCACAGATACGCAGTATTTT

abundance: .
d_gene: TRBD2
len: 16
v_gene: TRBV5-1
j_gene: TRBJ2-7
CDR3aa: CASSPAGGLLGDEQYF
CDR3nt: TGCGCCAGCAGCCCGGCCGGGGGACTACTAGGAGACGAGCAGTACTTC

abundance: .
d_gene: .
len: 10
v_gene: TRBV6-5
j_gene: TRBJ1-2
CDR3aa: CASAEKGYTF
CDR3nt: TGTGCCAGCGCCGAGAAAGGCTACACCTTC

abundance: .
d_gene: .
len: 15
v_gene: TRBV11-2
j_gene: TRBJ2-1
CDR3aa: CASSSGTPAYNEQFF
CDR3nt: TGTGCCAGCAGCTCCGGGACTCCAGCATACAATGAGCAGTTCTTC

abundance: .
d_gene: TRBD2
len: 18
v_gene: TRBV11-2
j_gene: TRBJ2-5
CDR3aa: CASSQGLAGGRRQETQYF
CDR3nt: TGTGCCAGCAGCCAGGGGCTAGCGGGGGGCAGAAGGCAAGAGACCCAGTACTTC

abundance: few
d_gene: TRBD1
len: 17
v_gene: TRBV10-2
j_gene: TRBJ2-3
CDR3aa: CASSESASRGLRDTQYF
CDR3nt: TGCGCCAGCAGTGAGTCCGCCTCAAGGGGGCTAAGAGATACGCAGTATTTT

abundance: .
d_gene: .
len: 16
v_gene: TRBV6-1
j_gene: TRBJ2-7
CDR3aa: CASSEVGARNGYEQYF
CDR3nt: TGTGCCAGCAGTGAAGTAGGCGCTAGAAATGGGTACGAGCAGTACTTC

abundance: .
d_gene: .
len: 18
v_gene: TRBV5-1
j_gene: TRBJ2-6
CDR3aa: CASSPQTRSPSGANVLTF
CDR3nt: TGCGCCAGCAGCCCACAGACTAGGAGCCCTTCTGGGGCCAACGTCCTGACTTTC

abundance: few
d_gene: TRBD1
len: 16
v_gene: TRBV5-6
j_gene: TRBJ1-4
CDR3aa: CASSATGGASNEKLFF
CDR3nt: TGTGCCAGCAGCGCGACAGGGGGCGCTTCTAATGAAAAACTGTTTTTT

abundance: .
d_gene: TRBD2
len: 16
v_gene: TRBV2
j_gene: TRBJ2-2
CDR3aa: CASNQQGGSNTGELFF
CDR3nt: TGTGCCAGCAATCAGCAGGGCGGGAGTAACACCGGGGAGCTGTTTTTT

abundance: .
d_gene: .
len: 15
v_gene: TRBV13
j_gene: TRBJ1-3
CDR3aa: CASSFLWETGNTIYF
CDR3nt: TGTGCCAGCAGCTTTCTCTGGGAGACCGGAAACACCATATATTTT

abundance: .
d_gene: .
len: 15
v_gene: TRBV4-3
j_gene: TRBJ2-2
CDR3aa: CASSQDSTPTGELFF
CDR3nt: TGCGCCAGCAGCCAAGATTCCACTCCTACCGGGGAGCTGTTTTTT

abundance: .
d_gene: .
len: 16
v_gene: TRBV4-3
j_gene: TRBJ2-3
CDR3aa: CASSQGSGSAGDTQYF
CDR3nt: TGCGCCAGCAGCCAAGGCTCGGGGAGCGCGGGGGATACGCAGTATTTT

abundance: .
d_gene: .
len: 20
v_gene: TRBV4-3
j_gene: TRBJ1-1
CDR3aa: CASSQEGNWYIERERGEAFF
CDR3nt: TGCGCCAGCAGCCAAGAAGGTAATTGGTATATCGAGCGGGAGAGGGGTGAAGCTTTCTTT

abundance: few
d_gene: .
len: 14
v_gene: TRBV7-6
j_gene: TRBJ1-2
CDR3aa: CASSLAVGIYGYTF
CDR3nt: TGTGCCAGCAGCTTAGCGGTGGGCATCTATGGCTACACCTTC

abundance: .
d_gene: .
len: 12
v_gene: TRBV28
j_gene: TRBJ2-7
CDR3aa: CASRLGEAGQYF
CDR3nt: TGTGCCAGCAGGCTGGGCGAGGCGGGGCAGTACTTC

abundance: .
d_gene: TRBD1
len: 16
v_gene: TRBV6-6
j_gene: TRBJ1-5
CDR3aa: CASSLTGSRINQPQHF
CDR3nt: TGTGCCAGCAGTTTGACAGGGAGTAGGATCAATCAGCCCCAGCATTTT

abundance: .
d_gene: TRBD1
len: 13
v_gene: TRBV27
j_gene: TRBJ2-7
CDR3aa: CASRRQGSHEQYF
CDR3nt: TGTGCCAGCAGGAGACAGGGAAGCCACGAGCAGTACTTC

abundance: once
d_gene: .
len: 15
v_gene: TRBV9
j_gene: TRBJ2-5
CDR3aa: CASSVGGQGQETQYF
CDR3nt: TGTGCCAGCAGCGTAGGGGGGCAGGGTCAAGAGACCCAGTACTTC

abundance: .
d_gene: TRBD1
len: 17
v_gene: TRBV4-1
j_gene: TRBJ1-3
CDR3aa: CASSQDPGQGRGNTIYF
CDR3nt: TGCGCCAGCAGCCAAGATCCGGGACAGGGGAGAGGAAACACCATATATTTT

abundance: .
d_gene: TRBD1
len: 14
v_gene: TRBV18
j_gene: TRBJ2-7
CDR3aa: CASSAGQGFYEQYF
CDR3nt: TGTGCCAGTTCGGCGGGACAGGGCTTCTACGAGCAGTACTTC

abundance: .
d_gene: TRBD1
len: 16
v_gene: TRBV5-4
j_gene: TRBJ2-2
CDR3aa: CASSRVSGQRTGELFF
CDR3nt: TGTGCCAGCAGCCGTGTATCGGGACAGCGAACCGGGGAGCTGTTTTTT

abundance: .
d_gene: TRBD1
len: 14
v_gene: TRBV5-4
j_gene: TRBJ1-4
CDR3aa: CASSPQGAREKLFF
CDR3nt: TGTGCCAGCAGCCCACAGGGGGCGCGGGAAAAACTGTTTTTT

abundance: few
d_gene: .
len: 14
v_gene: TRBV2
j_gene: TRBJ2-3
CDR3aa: CASSPDISTDTQYF
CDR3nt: TGTGCCAGCAGTCCGGACATTAGCACAGATACGCAGTATTTT

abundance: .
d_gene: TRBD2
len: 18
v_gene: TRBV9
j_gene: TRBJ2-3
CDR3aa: CASSVFHDSGRAGDTQYF
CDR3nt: TGTGCCAGCAGCGTATTTCACGATAGCGGGAGGGCCGGAGATACGCAGTATTTT

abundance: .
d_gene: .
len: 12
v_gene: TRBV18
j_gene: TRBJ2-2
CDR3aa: CASSPEIGELFF
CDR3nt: TGTGCCAGCTCACCCGAGATAGGGGAGCTGTTTTTT

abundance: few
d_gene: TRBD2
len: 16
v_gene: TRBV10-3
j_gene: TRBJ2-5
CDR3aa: CAISDPEGEGRETQYF
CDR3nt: TGTGCCATCAGTGACCCCGAAGGGGAGGGTCGGGAGACCCAGTACTTC

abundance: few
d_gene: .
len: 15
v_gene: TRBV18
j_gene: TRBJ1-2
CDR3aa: CASLPSGGGNYGYTF
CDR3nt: TGTGCCAGCTTACCAAGCGGCGGGGGTAACTATGGCTACACCTTC

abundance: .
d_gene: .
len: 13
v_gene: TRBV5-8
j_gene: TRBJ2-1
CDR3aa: CASSLGQGNEQFF
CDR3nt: TGTGCCAGCAGCTTGGGGCAGGGGAATGAGCAGTTCTTC

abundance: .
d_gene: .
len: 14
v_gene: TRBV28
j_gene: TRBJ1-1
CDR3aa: CASSLGYSRTEAFF
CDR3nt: TGTGCCAGCAGTTTAGGGTACAGTCGGACTGAAGCTTTCTTT

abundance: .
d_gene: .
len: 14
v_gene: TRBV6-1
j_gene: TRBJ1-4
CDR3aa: CASNRKGLGEKLFF
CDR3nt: TGTGCCAGCAACCGAAAGGGGCTAGGTGAAAAACTGTTTTTT

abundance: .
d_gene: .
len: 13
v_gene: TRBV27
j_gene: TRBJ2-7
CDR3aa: CASTGGNGYEQYF
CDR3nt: TGTGCCAGCACGGGGGGCAACGGCTACGAGCAGTACTTC

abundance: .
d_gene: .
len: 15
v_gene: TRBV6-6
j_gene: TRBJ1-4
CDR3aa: CASSPKPGLNEKLFF
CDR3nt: TGTGCCAGCAGCCCTAAACCAGGGCTTAATGAAAAACTGTTTTTT

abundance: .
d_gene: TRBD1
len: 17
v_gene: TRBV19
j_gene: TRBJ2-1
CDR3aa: CASSPSDRGLRYNEQFF
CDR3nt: TGTGCCAGTAGCCCTTCGGACAGGGGGCTTAGATACAATGAGCAGTTCTTC